This T cell receptor (beta chain) was profiled in a study of T cell changes during pregnancy in multiple sclerosis. Profiling relied on immunoSEQ multiplex PCR, and the TCRdb table lists in-frame clones only, not all of them. The table includes 35,000 or so clones, under 95% detected once. The clonotype was recovered from a female donor with multiple sclerosis, enrolled in a pregnancy study. The material was CD4+ T cells from peripheral blood mononuclear cells, obtained after pregnancy.

The CDR3 DNA follows: TGTGCCAGCAGCGTAAGGGGGGGTTCAGATACGCAGTATTTT. It encodes CASSVRGGSDTQYF. V usage is TRBV7-3 and J usage is TRBJ2-3; weak D call: TRBD2 (7 bases). Germline loops: CDR1 SGHTA, CDR2 FQGTGA. V gave up 5 bases and J gave up 4 bases, with 13 bases separating them. The CDR3 runs 14 residues.